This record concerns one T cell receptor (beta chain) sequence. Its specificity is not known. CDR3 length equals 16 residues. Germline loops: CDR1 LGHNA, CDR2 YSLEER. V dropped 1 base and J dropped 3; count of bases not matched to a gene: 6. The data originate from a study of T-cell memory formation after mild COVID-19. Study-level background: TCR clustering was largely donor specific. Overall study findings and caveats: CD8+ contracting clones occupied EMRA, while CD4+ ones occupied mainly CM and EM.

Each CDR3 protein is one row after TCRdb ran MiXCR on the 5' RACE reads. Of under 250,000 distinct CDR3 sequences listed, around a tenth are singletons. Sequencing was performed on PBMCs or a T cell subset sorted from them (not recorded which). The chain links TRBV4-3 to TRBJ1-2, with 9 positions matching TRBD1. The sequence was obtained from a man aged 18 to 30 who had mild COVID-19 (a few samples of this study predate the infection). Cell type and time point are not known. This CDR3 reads CASSQVLDRGDYGYTF. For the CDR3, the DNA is TGCGCCAGCAGCCAAGTCCTGGACAGGGGCGACTATGGCTACACCTTC.